What follows are 19 T cell receptor beta chains derived from one specimen sequenced in a study of regulatory T cells in long-lasting Graves disease. As for time point: persistent/refractory GD, antithyroid drugs over 5 years with positive TRAb. PBMC-extracted RNA yielded the TCR library. Combining iRepertoire HTBI primers with Arm-PCR of CDR3 regions, the authors built TCR beta libraries. TCRdb processed the multiplex PCR reads anew with MiXCR; each CDR3 protein has one entry. Of roughly 500,000 distinct CDR3 sequences listed, about 22% were seen once; the top ten hold roughly 7%. The sample here was peripheral blood mononuclear cells (PBMCs), taken when the disease was refractory, from a patient treated with antithyroid drugs. The receptors were sampled from a female donor with Graves disease.

This clonotype was detected a few times. This chain joins TRBV3-1 and TRBJ2-2, with 8 nucleotides matching TRBD2. V shed 2 bases and J 5 bases; nucleotides not matched to a gene: 4. This CDR3 spans 15 amino acids. Germline V gives CDR1 LGHDT, CDR2 YNNKEL (reference sequence). CDR3 protein: CASSQRSSGTGELFF. The CDR3 nucleotides read TGTGCCAGCAGCCAAAGGTCTAGCGGGACCGGGGAGCTGTTTTTT.

The chain recombines TRBV7-9 with TRBJ2-2, with 10 positions matching TRBD2. The CDR3 runs 20 residues. Germline V gives CDR1 SEHNR, CDR2 FQNEAQ (reference sequence). J lost 6 bases, V lost 6 bases, and 22 bases had no gene match. CDR3 in DNA: TGTGCCAGCAGGCCTAAGGCTACTAGCGGGAATAATGTACTCGCCGGGGAGCTGTTTTTT. This encodes CASRPKATSGNNVLAGELFF.

There are a few counts of this clonotype. The gene calls are TRBV6-1 and TRBJ2-7, with D perhaps TRBD1 (6 bases). V was pared by 6 bases and J by 6 bases, with 15 bases between. In germline, CDR1 is MNHNS, CDR2 SASEGT. This CDR3 is 13 amino acids long. CDR3 DNA sequence: TGTGCCAGCAGCCGCCAACAGGGCACCGAGCAGTACTTC. Encoded protein: CASSRQQGTEQYF.

The sample holds a few counts of this clonotype. The CDR3, as DNA: TGTGCCAGCAGCTCCTCGGGGCAGACCACAGATACGCAGTATTTT. It encodes CASSSSGQTTDTQYF. The V call is TRBV11-3, the J call TRBJ2-3; tentatively, D is TRBD1 or TRBD2 (5 bases each). Germline V gives CDR1 SGHNT, CDR2 YENEEA. The germline V and J ends were trimmed by 4 bases and 2 bases, with 13 bases remaining between them. CDR3 length: 15 amino acids.

This clonotype showed up many times. This chain connects TRBV28 to TRBJ2-7; 9 nucleotides align to TRBD1. V lost 8 bases, J lost 3 bases, and 8 bases stayed unmatched. Germline loops: CDR1 MDHEN, CDR2 SYDVKM. The CDR3 covers 14 residues. The CDR3 DNA reads TGTGCCAGCGGAGGCAGACAGGGGGTCTACGAGCAGTACTTC. Translated, it gives CASGGRQGVYEQYF.

This clonotype came up many times. This rearrangement joins TRBV11-2 to TRBJ2-5, with D possibly TRBD1 on 6 matching bases. Germline CDR1 reads SGHAT; CDR2 reads FQNNGV. Trimming took off 5 bases at V and 5 bases at J, with 21 bases between the two ends. This CDR3 spans 16 amino acids. The CDR3 DNA follows: TGTGCCAGCAGCGACTTAATACACAGGGTCAGGGAGACCCAGTACTTC. It specifies CASSDLIHRVRETQYF.

This clonotype was seen many times. The V and J genes are TRBV28 and TRBJ2-4; D might be TRBD1 (5 bases). From germline, CDR1 is MDHEN and CDR2 SYDVKM. The length of the CDR3 is 16 residues. The V gene lost 6 bases and the J gene lost 1 base, with 16 bases spanning the gap. The CDR3 loop reads CASRPARVTAKNIQYF. The DNA for the CDR3 is TGTGCCAGCAGACCTGCCAGGGTTACGGCCAAAAACATTCAGTACTTC.

This clonotype was seen repeatedly, ten times or more. V usage is TRBV20-1 and J usage is TRBJ2-5; D is possibly TRBD2 (6 bases). Germline V gene data show CDR1 as DFQATT and CDR2 as SNEGSKA (reference sequence). Trimming took 0 bases from V and 5 from J, leaving 16 bases between them. CDR3 length: 15 residues. In DNA form, the CDR3 reads TGCAGTGCTAGAGATACTAAGGAGGGTGGGGAGACCCAGTACTTC. It specifies CSARDTKEGGETQYF.

In its sample, this clonotype was seen many times. The J gene is TRBJ1-2, the V gene TRBV9, with D unresolved. Germline V CDR1 and CDR2: SGDLS, YYNGEE. V lost 3 bases, J lost 4 bases, and 22 bases lay in between. The CDR3 totals 17 residues. The CDR3 region has the DNA TGTGCCAGCAGCGCCCCTTCCTCGGGCAGTGGGAGCTATGGCTACACCTTC. Encoded protein: CASSAPSSGSGSYGYTF. The variable domain in full, with the rest retrieved from reference TRBV9 and TRBJ1-2, is DSGVTQTPKHLITATGQRVTLRCSPRSGDLSVYWYQQSLDQGLQFLIQYYNGEERAKGNILERFSAQQFPDLHSELNLSSLELGDSALYFCASSAPSSGSGSYGYTFGSGTRLTVV.

This clonotype turned up a few times. This chain links TRBV10-3 with TRBJ2-5, with D possibly being TRBD2 (6 bases). Germline-derived CDR1 and CDR2 are ENHRY and SYGVKD. There are 12 residues in the CDR3. The ends were cut back, 8 bases at V and 4 bases at J, with 11 bases in the middle. CDR3 loop: CAIGGATETQYF. The CDR3 DNA reads TGTGCCATCGGAGGGGCCACAGAGACCCAGTACTTC.

This clonotype was observed a handful of times. The gene calls are TRBV7-9 and TRBJ1-2; perhaps TRBD1 as D (5 bases). The germline V gene has CDR1 SEHNR and CDR2 FQNEAQ (reference sequence). V dropped 5 bases and J dropped 3 bases, with 10 bases sitting between them. The CDR3 loop spans 13 amino acids. The CDR3 nucleotides are TGTGCCAGCAGCGATCAGGGATACTATGGCTACACCTTC. Its protein is CASSDQGYYGYTF.

The CDR3 DNA reads as TGTGCCAGCAGTGGAGTCTTCATGGATGAGCAGTTCTTC. Residues: CASSGVFMDEQFF. The V and J genes are TRBV28 and TRBJ2-1; D remains unclear. CDR1 is MDHEN and CDR2 is SYDVKM in the germline V gene. The CDR3 has 13 amino acids. V lost 5 bases to trimming and J lost 8 bases, with 13 bases between them.

This clonotype turned up a few times. The chain has TRBV27 and TRBJ1-1; no firm D call. V lost 6 bases and J 4 bases, leaving 12 bases between the germline ends. The germline V gene has CDR1 MNHEY and CDR2 SMNVEV (reference sequence). The length of the CDR3 is 13 residues. The CDR3 region has the DNA TGTGCCAGCAGCGTCGGGGTGGTCACTGAAGCTTTCTTT. Its translation: CASSVGVVTEAFF.

This chain links TRBV9 with TRBJ1-1, with 7 bases lining up with TRBD1. Germline V gene data show CDR1 as SGDLS and CDR2 as YYNGEE. The CDR3 is 15 residues long. Unmatched junction bases numbered 6, after V lost 4 bases and J lost 0 bases. The CDR3 DNA reads TGTGCCAGCAGCTCTAGCGGGACAGTGAACACTGAAGCTTTCTTT. Translated, it gives CASSSSGTVNTEAFF.

Points on this clonotype: A read error may account for a junction end that differs from germline. The chain employs TRBV13 and TRBJ1-2; 7 bases are a match to TRBD1. Germline assignment: CDR1 PRHDT and CDR2 FYEKMQ (reference sequence). CDR3 length: 14 amino acids. The CDR3 DNA reads TGTGCCAGCAGCCTAGGGACAGTCGGATATGGCTACACCTTC. The encoded protein is CASSLGTVGYGYTF.

The rearrangement joins TRBV12-3 or TRBV12-4 to TRBJ1-6; D uncertain. The CDR3 length is 13 residues. The germline V and J ends were trimmed by 7 bases and 10 bases, with 14 bases remaining between them. The CDR3 coding sequence is TGTGCCAGCACCTTGTCGTCCTGGTCACCCCTCCACTTT. Residues: CASTLSSWSPLHF.

This clonotype was observed once. The chain joins TRBV27 to TRBJ2-5; 8 positions match TRBD1. Germline CDR1 and CDR2: MNHEY and SMNVEV (reference sequence). The ends lost 7 bases at V and 1 base at J; junction bases unmatched: 14. The CDR3 spans 17 residues. DNA of the CDR3: TGTGCCAGCAACCCCACCGGGACAGGAGTACTCCAAGAGACCCAGTACTTC. It yields the protein CASNPTGTGVLQETQYF.

This chain uses TRBV9 with TRBJ1-2, with TRBD1 as a possible D gene (5 bases). This CDR3 is built from 14 residues. Per the germline V gene, CDR1 is SGDLS and CDR2 is YYNGEE. V lost 2 bases to trimming and J lost 7 bases, with 15 bases between them. The CDR3 DNA sequence: TGTGCCAGCAGCGTGGATTCGGGGGTTTTTGGCTACACCTTC. This translates into CASSVDSGVFGYTF.

This clonotype was found many times. This chain links TRBV27 with TRBJ1-6; D uncertain. With 4 bases removed from V and 1 base from J, the gap between germline ends came to 5 bases. There are 14 residues in the CDR3. CDR1 and CDR2 from the germline V gene are MNHEY and SMNVEV (reference sequence). CDR3 DNA: TGTGCCAGCAGTTACGGATCCTATAATTCACCCCTCCACTTT. Protein: CASSYGSYNSPLHF.